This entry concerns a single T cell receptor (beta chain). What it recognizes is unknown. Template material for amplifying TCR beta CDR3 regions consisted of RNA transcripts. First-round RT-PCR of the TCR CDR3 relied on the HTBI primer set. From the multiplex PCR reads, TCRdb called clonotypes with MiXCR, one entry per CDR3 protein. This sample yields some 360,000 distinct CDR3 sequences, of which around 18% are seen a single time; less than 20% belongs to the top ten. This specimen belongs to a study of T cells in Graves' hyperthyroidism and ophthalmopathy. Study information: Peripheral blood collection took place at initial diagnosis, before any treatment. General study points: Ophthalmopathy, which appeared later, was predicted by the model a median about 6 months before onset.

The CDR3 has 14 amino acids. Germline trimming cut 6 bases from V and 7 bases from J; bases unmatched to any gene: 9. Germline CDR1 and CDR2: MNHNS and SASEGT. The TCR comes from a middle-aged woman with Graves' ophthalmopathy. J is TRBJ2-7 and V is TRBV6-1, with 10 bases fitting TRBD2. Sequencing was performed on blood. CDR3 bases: TGTGCCAGCAGAGGACTAGCGGACGCGGAAGAGCAGTACTTC. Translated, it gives CASRGLADAEEQYF.